This T cell receptor beta chain originates from a study of blood T cell repertoires in COVID-19. Across the whole study: Acute and convalescent COVID-19 specimens originated in the United States, Italy and Spain. Nucleic acid was either cDNA or gDNA, and it came from T cells, B-cell-depleted T cells, or PBMCs.

In the original analysis: Estimation of nucleated cell counts was performed using reference gene primer amplification. The repertoire was sequenced with immunoSEQ multiplex PCR; TCRdb's copy has only in-frame clones and lacks some. D and trimming come from the DNA, and the V and J calls and clone size come from that table. The data show some 130,000 clones, with 79% seen just once and roughly 3.6% held by the top ten. Trimming took off 6 bases at V and 3 bases at J, with 8 bases between the two ends. CDR1 and CDR2 (germline): SEHNR, FQNEAQ (reference sequence). The CDR3 consists of 12 residues. Sequencing input: peripheral blood. V and J are TRBV7-9 and TRBJ1-1; the D is unclear. The clonotype was recovered from a man aged 60 to 69 with acute or convalescent COVID-19. CDR3 sequence: CASSFPYTEAFF. The CDR3 nucleotides are TGTGCCAGCAGTTTCCCCTACACTGAAGCTTTCTTT.